This TCR beta chain was sequenced in a study of T-cell reconstitution after alpha-beta-depleted transplantation in children. For TCRbeta, the library was prepared with unique molecular identifiers. Each CDR3 protein is one row after TCRdb ran MiXCR on the PCR reads. The sample includes more than 250,000 distinct CDR3 sequences, 9.9% of them seen just once. The CDR3 length is 16 residues. V lost 2 bases, J lost 0 bases, and 14 bases lay in between. Germline CDR1 is LGHDT and CDR2 is YNNKEL (reference sequence). V usage is TRBV3-1 and J usage is TRBJ2-7; tentative D call: TRBD1 (5 bases). The sequence was collected from a human donor who donated a stem cell graft to a child with SCID. Here the sequenced sample was PBMCs from the stem cell graft donor, taken from the stem cell graft. The CDR3 spells CASSQFVGRSSYEQYF. For the CDR3, the DNA is TGTGCCAGCAGCCAATTTGTGGGGCGGAGCTCCTACGAGCAGTACTTC.